This TCR beta chain was identified in a study of cytomegalovirus exposure and HLA in healthy donors. The PCR used 60 Vbeta and 13 Jbeta primers. TCRdb's copy holds only in-frame clones and misses some; the assay was immunoSEQ multiplex PCR. The data hold under 150,000 clones, with approximately 80% observed a single time. CDR3 size: 15 residues. CDR1 SGHTA and CDR2 FQGNSA come from the germline V gene. With V trimmed by 3 bases and J by 7 bases, 4 bases remained unmatched. Study-level findings and limits: Accurate HLA-A and HLA-B prediction from TCR beta sequences was reported for most subjects.

In the case of this clone: Its antigen is not known.

The chain has TRBV7-2 and TRBJ2-2; 11 bases are shared with TRBD2. The sequencing input was PBMCs. The sequence came from a girl aged 2 to 10 in good health and CMV-seronegative. This chain's CDR3 is CASSFTSGSHGELFF. The CDR3 region has the DNA TGTGCCAGCAGCTTTACTAGCGGGAGCCACGGGGAGCTGTTTTTT. The variable domain in full, with the rest retrieved from reference TRBV7-2 and TRBJ2-2, is GAGVSQSPSNKVTEKGKDVELRCDPISGHTALYWYRQSLGQGLEFLIYFQGNSAPDKSGLPSDRFSAERTGGSVSTLTIQRTQQEDSAVYLCASSFTSGSHGELFFGEGSRLTVL.